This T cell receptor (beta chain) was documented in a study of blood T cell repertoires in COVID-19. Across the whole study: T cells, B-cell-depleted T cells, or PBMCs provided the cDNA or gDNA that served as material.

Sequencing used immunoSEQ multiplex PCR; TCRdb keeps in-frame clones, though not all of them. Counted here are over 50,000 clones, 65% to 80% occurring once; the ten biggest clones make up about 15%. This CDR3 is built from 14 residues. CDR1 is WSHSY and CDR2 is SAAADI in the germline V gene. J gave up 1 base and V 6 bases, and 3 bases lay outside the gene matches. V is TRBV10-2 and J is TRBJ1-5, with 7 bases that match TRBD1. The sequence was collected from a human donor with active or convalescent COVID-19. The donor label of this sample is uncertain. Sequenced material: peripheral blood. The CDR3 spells CASSWTGSNQPQHF. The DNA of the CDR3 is TGCGCCAGCAGCTGGACAGGCAGCAATCAGCCCCAGCATTTT.